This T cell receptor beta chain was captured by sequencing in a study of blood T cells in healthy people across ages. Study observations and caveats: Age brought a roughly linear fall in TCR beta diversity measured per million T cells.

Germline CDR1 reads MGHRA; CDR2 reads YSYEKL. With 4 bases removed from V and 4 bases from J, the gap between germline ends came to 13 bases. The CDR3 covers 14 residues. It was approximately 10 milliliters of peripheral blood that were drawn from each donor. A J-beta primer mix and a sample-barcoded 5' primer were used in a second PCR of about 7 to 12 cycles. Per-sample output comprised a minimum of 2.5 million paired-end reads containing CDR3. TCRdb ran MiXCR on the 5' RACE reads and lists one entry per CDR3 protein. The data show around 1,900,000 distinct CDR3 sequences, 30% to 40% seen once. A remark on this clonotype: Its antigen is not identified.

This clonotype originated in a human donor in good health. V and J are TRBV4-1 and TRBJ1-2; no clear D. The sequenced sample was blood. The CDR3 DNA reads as TGCGCCAGCAGCCCTACTGACCTACTCTATGGCTACACCTTC. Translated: CASSPTDLLYGYTF.